The 5 T cell receptor beta chains below were found in one sample sequenced in a study of cytomegalovirus exposure and HLA in healthy donors. A multiplex PCR was run with 60 Vbeta primers and 13 Jbeta primers. The data were produced by immunoSEQ multiplex PCR, yet TCRdb's version contains in-frame clones alone and is incomplete. The sample comprises 100,000 to 150,000 clones, less than 85% of which are singletons, and 1.2% rests with the top ten. The sample taken for sequencing was PBMCs. Source of these receptors: a female donor in good health and CMV-seronegative.

V usage is TRBV18 and J usage is TRBJ2-1, with TRBD1 matching 9 bases. V lost 3 bases and J lost 4; bases outside the gene matches: 7. Per germline, CDR1 KGHSH and CDR2 LQKENI. The CDR3 totals 16 residues. The CDR3 nucleotides read TGTGCCAGCTCACCGGTACAGGGACAGGGTTACAATGAGCAGTTCTTC. Its protein is CASSPVQGQGYNEQFF. The full variable domain, with the rest looked up from reference TRBV18 and TRBJ2-1, is NAGVMQNPRHLVRRRGQEARLRCSPMKGHSHVYWYRQLPEEGLKFMVYLQKENIIDESGMPKERFSAEFPKEGPSILRIQQVVRGDSAAYFCASSPVQGQGYNEQFFGPGTRLTVL.

CDR3 amino acids: CASSPIGLAAYNEQFF. CDR3 bases: TGTGCCAGCTCACCGATAGGACTAGCGGCCTACAATGAGCAGTTCTTC. The chain recombines TRBV18 with TRBJ2-1, with 10 bases lining up with TRBD2. Unmatched junction bases numbered 4, after V lost 3 bases and J lost 2 bases. Germline V gene lookup returns CDR1 KGHSH and CDR2 LQKENI. This CDR3 has 16 amino acids. Full variable domain (rest looked up from reference TRBV18 and TRBJ2-1): NAGVMQNPRHLVRRRGQEARLRCSPMKGHSHVYWYRQLPEEGLKFMVYLQKENIIDESGMPKERFSAEFPKEGPSILRIQQVVRGDSAAYFCASSPIGLAAYNEQFFGPGTRLTVL.

In this sample, this clone turned up a few times. The rearrangement joins TRBV5-1 to TRBJ2-3, with 10 nucleotides matching TRBD1. Germline CDR1 SGHRS, CDR2 YFSETQ. The CDR3 is made up of 15 amino acids. The J segment lost 4 bases and the V segment lost 4 bases, leaving 6 bases of the junction unmatched. The CDR3 coding sequence is TGCGCCAGCAGCACCCGGGACAGGGGTGCAGATACGCAGTATTTT. This translates into CASSTRDRGADTQYF.

The chain joins TRBV2 to TRBJ1-5; D unclear. V dropped 7 bases and J dropped 5 bases, with 12 bases sitting between them. The germline gives CDR1 SNHLY, CDR2 FYNNEI. The CDR3 covers 13 residues. CDR3 bases: TGTGCCAGCAATCGGGGAAACGATCAGCCCCAGCATTTT. Amino acids: CASNRGNDQPQHF.

The V call is TRBV6-5, the J call TRBJ1-3; weak D call: TRBD1 (5 bases). CDR3 length: 13 residues. Germline V lookup: CDR1 MNHEY, CDR2 SVGAGI. V was shortened by 5 bases and J by 4 bases, with 9 bases between the two germline ends. CDR3 protein: CASSQRQGNTIYF. Here the CDR3 DNA reads TGTGCCAGCAGTCAGAGACAGGGAAACACCATATATTTT.